This T cell receptor (beta chain) was sequenced during a study of shared clonotypes between healthy human individuals. Germline loops: CDR1 SEHNR, CDR2 FQNEAQ (reference sequence). The CDR3 extends over 18 amino acids. The V and J ends lost 9 bases and 3 bases respectively, with 29 bases between them. Repertoires were generated with immunoSEQ multiplex PCR, while TCRdb's copy carries only in-frame clones and drops some. This sample has 1.4 million to 1.5 million clones, with about 96% found just once. The specimen was naive CD4+ T cells sorted from blood. Specified subset: CD45RA+ positively selected. The receptor was isolated from a man aged 25 to 40 in good health. The chain links TRBV7-9 to TRBJ1-1; D gene ambiguous. This chain's CDR3 is CARLGIEGLSDEDTEAFF. DNA for the CDR3: TGTGCCAGGCTTGGGATCGAGGGCCTTAGTGATGAGGACACTGAAGCTTTCTTT. The full variable domain, in which reference TRBV7-9 and TRBJ1-1 provide the parts outside the CDR3, is DTGVSQNPRHKITKRGQNVTFRCDPISEHNRLYWYRQTLGQGPEFLTYFQNEAQLEKSRLLSDRFSAERPKGSFSTLEIQRTEQGDSAMYLCARLGIEGLSDEDTEAFFGQGTRLTVV.